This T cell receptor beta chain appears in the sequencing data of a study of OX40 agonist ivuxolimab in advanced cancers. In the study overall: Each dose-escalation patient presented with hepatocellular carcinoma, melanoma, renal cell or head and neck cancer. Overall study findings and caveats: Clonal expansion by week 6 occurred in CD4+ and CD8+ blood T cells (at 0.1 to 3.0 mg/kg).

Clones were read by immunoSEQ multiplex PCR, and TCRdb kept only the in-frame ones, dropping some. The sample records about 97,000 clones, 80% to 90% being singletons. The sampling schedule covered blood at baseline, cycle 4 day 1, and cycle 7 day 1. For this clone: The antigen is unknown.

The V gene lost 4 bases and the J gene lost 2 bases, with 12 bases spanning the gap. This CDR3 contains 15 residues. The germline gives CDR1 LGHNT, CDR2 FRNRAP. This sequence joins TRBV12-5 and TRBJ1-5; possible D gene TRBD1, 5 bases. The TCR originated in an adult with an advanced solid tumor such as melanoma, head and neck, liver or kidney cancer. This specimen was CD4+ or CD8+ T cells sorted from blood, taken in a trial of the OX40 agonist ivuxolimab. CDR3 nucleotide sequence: TGTGCTAGTGGTTCGACAGCGGAGGGCAATCAGCCCCAGCATTTT. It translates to CASGSTAEGNQPQHF.